These 7 T cell receptor beta chains originate from one sample sequenced in a study of blood T cell repertoires in COVID-19. The repertoire was sequenced with immunoSEQ multiplex PCR; TCRdb's copy has only in-frame clones and lacks some. The repertoire holds approximately 81,000 clones, with more than 75% as singletons. Material: peripheral blood. The receptor source for this set is a human donor in a cohort sampled during active COVID-19.

This clone was found once. The rearrangement uses TRBV3-1 (or the pseudogene TRBV3-2) and TRBJ2-7; possibly TRBD1 for D (5 bases). The germline CDR1 and CDR2 sequences are LGHDT and YNNKEL (reference sequence). The germline V and J ends were trimmed by 0 bases and 2 bases, with 11 bases remaining between them. The CDR3 is made up of 15 amino acids. CDR3 residues: CASSQDSAGTYEQYF. CDR3 in DNA: TGTGCCAGCAGCCAAGATTCGGCAGGGACCTACGAGCAGTACTTC.

The V call is TRBV6-2 or TRBV6-3, the J call TRBJ1-1; perhaps TRBD1 as D (5 bases). Germline CDR1 reads MNHEY; CDR2 reads SVGEGT. The CDR3 has 15 residues. V lost 6 bases and J 0 bases, leaving 14 bases between the germline ends. The CDR3 spells CASSGQILMNTEAFF. The CDR3 bases are TGTGCCAGCAGCGGACAAATACTCATGAACACTGAAGCTTTCTTT.

In this sample, this clone turned up a few times. The chain carries TRBV5-6 and TRBJ1-6; TRBD1 matches 9 bases. The CDR3 loop spans 14 amino acids. Trimming took 5 bases from V and 10 from J; bases not matched to a gene: 7. Germline V gives CDR1 SGHDT, CDR2 YYEEEE. The CDR3 here is CASRPGTGYSPLHF. CDR3 bases: TGTGCCAGCAGACCCGGGACAGGGTACTCACCCCTCCACTTT.

The J gene is TRBJ1-2, the V gene TRBV18; D not resolved. CDR3 length equals 12 residues. Trimming shortened V by 2 bases and J by 8 bases, and 9 bases separated the two germline ends. Per the germline V gene, CDR1 is KGHSH and CDR2 is LQKENI. In nucleotides, the CDR3 is TGTGCCAGCTCACCATTTCCGTCGGGCTACACCTTC. Translating it yields CASSPFPSGYTF. Drawing the rest from reference TRBV18 and TRBJ1-2, the complete variable domain is NAGVMQNPRHLVRRRGQEARLRCSPMKGHSHVYWYRQLPEEGLKFMVYLQKENIIDESGMPKERFSAEFPKEGPSILRIQQVVRGDSAAYFCASSPFPSGYTFGSGTRLTVV.

The chain joins TRBV15 to TRBJ1-1; TRBD1 matches 8 bases. Germline CDR1 is LNHNV and CDR2 is YYDKDF (reference sequence). CDR3 length: 14 amino acids. Trimming took 0 bases from V and 4 from J; bases not matched to a gene: 1. This CDR3 reads CATSRDQGATEAFF. CDR3 bases: TGTGCCACCAGCAGAGATCAGGGGGCCACTGAAGCTTTCTTT.

This chain links TRBV3-1 (or the pseudogene TRBV3-2) with TRBJ2-3, with D possibly TRBD1 on 6 matching bases. The V gene's germline CDR1 is LGHDT and CDR2 YNNKEL (reference sequence). V lost 0 bases and J lost 4, with 8 bases in between. The CDR3 is 14 residues long. Here the CDR3 DNA reads TGTGCCAGCAGCCAAGATTGGGGGCCAGATACGCAGTATTTT. It encodes CASSQDWGPDTQYF.

The chain has TRBV25-1 and TRBJ2-7, with 7 nucleotides matching TRBD1. CDR3 length equals 15 residues. Germline V lookup: CDR1 MGHDK, CDR2 SYGVNS. The V and J ends lost 5 bases and 11 bases, in that order; junction bases with no gene match: 18. This CDR3 is CASSSSTDRYQKKYF. CDR3 DNA: TGTGCCAGCAGTTCGTCGACGGACAGGTACCAAAAGAAGTACTTC.